This entry concerns a single T cell receptor (beta chain). This sample was taken from a study of cytomegalovirus exposure and HLA in healthy donors. The CDR3 is 16 residues long. CDR1 is MNHNS and CDR2 is SASEGT in the germline V gene. V shed 1 base and J 3 bases; nucleotides not matched to a gene: 7. Some clones are missing from TCRdb's copy, which holds only in-frame ones; the method was immunoSEQ multiplex PCR. The profile covers under 200,000 clones, with roughly nine tenths appearing a single time and 3% to 3.5% taken by the ten largest. The chain is built from TRBV6-1 and TRBJ2-7; 9 bases are a match to TRBD1. The sequencing input was PBMCs. The TCR comes from a woman under 30 in good health and CMV-seropositive. The CDR3 sequence is CASSEGGQGSVYEQYF. CDR3 bases: TGTGCCAGCAGTGAAGGGGGACAGGGATCAGTCTACGAGCAGTACTTC.